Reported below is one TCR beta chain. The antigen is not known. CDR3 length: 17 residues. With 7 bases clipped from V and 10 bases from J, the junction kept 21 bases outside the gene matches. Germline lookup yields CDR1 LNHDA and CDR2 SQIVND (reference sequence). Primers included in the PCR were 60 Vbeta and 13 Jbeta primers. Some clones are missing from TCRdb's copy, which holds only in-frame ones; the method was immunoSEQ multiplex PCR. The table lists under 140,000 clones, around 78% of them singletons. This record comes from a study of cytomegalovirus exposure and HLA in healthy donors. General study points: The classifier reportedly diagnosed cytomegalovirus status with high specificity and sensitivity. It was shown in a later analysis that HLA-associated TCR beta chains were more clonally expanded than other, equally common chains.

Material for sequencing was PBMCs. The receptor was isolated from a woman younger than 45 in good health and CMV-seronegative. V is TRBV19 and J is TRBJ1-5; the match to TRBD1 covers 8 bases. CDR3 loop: CASTIPAPTGAPCPQHF. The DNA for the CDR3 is TGTGCCAGTACCATCCCCGCCCCGACAGGGGCCCCTTGTCCCCAGCATTTT.